This TCR delta chain is drawn from a study of gamma-delta chains in newborns, infants, children. Study context: Innate gammadelta T cells reportedly expand polyclonally right after birth, driven by microbial exposure, per the title.

TCRdb reanalysed the reads via CATT. The sample holds about 8,000 delta-chain clones, 1.6% seen once. This clone was recorded once. The CDR3 runs to 22 residues. The trim removed 0 bases at V and 0 bases at J, leaving 19 bases unmatched. Per the germline V gene, CDR1 is TSWWSYY and CDR2 is QGS. This receptor was taken from a child who was a newborn, infant or young child, either healthy, febrile or measles-vaccinated (not recorded which). The rearrangement uses TRDV1 and TRDJ1, with 10 bases matching TRDD3. Matching the DNA to germline supplied the J gene, which TCRdb does not give. Input material: blood. CDR3 DNA: TGTGCTCTTGGGGAACTTCTCGGTCCTGTACTGGGGGGATACGGTAACACCGATAAACTCATCTTT. Residues: CALGELLGPVLGGYGNTDKLIF.